This T cell receptor (beta chain) was recovered during a study of cytomegalovirus exposure and HLA in healthy donors. A note on this clone: Its antigen is as yet unknown.

Study-level points and caveats: A classifier reportedly called cytomegalovirus status with high sensitivity and specificity. In an earlier analysis, most TCR beta V segments were productive about 90% or about 30% of the time. Analysis was performed later, and it showed HLA-associated TCR beta chains to be more clonally expanded than equally common others. Apparent HLA restriction characterized most CMV-associated TCR beta chains in a later analysis.

With V trimmed by 6 bases and J by 5 bases, 4 bases remained unmatched. From germline, CDR1 is MNHEY and CDR2 SVGAGI. The CDR3 runs 13 residues. PCR amplification relied on 60 Vbeta primers (plus 13 Jbeta primers). Clones were sequenced by immunoSEQ multiplex PCR, and TCRdb holds only the in-frame ones, with some missing. The sample includes about 210,000 clones, roughly 77% seen only once; the top ten take approximately 0.4%. Sequenced sample: PBMCs. This TCR was sampled from a male donor in good health and CMV-seropositive. This rearrangement joins TRBV6-5 to TRBJ1-2; 9 nucleotides agree with TRBD1. This CDR3 is CASSPGTGYGYTF. CDR3 in DNA: TGTGCCAGCAGCCCCGGGACAGGGTATGGCTACACCTTC.